This entry features one T cell receptor (beta chain) sequence. The data stem from a study of blood T cell repertoires in COVID-19. The germline V gene has CDR1 KGHSH and CDR2 LQKENI. The CDR3 covers 14 residues. The J segment lost 8 bases and the V segment lost 2 bases, leaving 7 bases of the junction unmatched. Clones were sequenced by immunoSEQ multiplex PCR, and TCRdb holds only the in-frame ones, with some missing. This table holds approximately 430,000 clones, 70% to 90% found once. Sequenced material: peripheral blood. The chain employs TRBV18 and TRBJ1-2, with 8 bases aligning to TRBD1. The sequence was obtained from a woman in her thirties with active or convalescent COVID-19. The CDR3 loop reads CASSPMVTGEGYTF. Here the CDR3 DNA reads TGTGCCAGCTCACCAATGGTGACAGGGGAAGGCTACACCTTC.